Described below is a single T cell receptor beta chain sequence and its context. Its target is not known. V was cut by 4 bases and J by 5 bases, with 11 bases left in between. In germline, CDR1 is KGHSH, CDR2 LQKENI. The CDR3 runs 13 residues. This sample was included in a study of OX40 agonist ivuxolimab in advanced cancers. The wider study: Ivuxolimab was delivered to patients intravenously every 2 weeks at doses spanning 0.01 to 10 mg/kg.

General study findings and limits: Some patients without response likewise showed low normalized clonal expansion.

The assay was immunoSEQ multiplex PCR, and TCRdb's table has in-frame clones only and misses some. The sample yields approximately 80,000 clones, roughly 87% seen once. This clonotype was obtained from an adult with an advanced solid tumor such as melanoma, head and neck, liver or kidney cancer. The chain uses TRBV18 and TRBJ1-1; D may be TRBD1 (6 bases). Specimen: CD4+ or CD8+ T cells sorted from blood, collected in a trial of the OX40 agonist ivuxolimab. CDR3 loop: CASSLEGETEAFF. The CDR3 DNA reads TGTGCCAGCTCACTCGAGGGGGAGACTGAAGCTTTCTTT.